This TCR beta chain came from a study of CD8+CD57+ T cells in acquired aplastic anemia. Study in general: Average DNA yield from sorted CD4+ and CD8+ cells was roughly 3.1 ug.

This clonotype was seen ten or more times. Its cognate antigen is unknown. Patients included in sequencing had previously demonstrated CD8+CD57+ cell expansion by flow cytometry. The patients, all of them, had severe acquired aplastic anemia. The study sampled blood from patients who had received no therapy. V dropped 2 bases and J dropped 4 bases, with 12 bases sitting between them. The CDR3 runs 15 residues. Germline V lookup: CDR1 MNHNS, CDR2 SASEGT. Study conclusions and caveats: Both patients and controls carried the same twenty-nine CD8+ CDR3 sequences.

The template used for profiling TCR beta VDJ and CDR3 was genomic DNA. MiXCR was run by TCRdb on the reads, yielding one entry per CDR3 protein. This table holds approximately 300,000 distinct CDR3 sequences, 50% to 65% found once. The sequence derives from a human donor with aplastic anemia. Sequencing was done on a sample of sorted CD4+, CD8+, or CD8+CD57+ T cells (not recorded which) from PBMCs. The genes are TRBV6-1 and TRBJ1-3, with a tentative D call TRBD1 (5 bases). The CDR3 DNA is TGTGCCAGCAGTGAACGGCAGTGGGGGGGAAACACCATATATTTT. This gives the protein CASSERQWGGNTIYF.